This entry concerns a single T cell receptor (beta chain). This entry comes from a study of blood T cell repertoires in COVID-19. Overall study: The origin of the acute and convalescent COVID-19 samples was the United States, Italy and Spain. Sample material is recorded as cDNA or gDNA derived from T cells, B-cell-depleted T cells, or PBMCs.

Clones were sequenced by immunoSEQ multiplex PCR, and TCRdb holds only the in-frame ones, with some missing. In the table there are hundreds of thousands of clones, around four fifths of which are singletons. With 1 base removed from V and 2 bases from J, the gap between germline ends came to 9 bases. The CDR3 covers 14 residues. Germline values: CDR1 LGHDT, CDR2 YNNKEL (reference sequence). The chain links TRBV3-1 (or the pseudogene TRBV3-2) to TRBJ2-7; weak D call: TRBD2 (6 bases). The sequencing input was peripheral blood. The TCR comes from a woman aged 70-85 years with active or convalescent COVID-19. CDR3 nucleotides: TGTGCCAGCAGCCAAGCTGGAGGGACCTACGAGCAGTACTTC. It yields the protein CASSQAGGTYEQYF.